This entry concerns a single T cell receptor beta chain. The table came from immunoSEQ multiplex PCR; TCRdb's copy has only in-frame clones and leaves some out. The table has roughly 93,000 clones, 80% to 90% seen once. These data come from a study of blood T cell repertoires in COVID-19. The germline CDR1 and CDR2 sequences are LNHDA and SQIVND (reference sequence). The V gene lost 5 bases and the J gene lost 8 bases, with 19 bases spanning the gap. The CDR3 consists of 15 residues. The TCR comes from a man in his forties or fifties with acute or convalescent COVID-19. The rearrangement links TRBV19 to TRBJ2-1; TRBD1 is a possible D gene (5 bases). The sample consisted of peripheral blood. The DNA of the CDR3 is TGTGCCAGTAGTTTGGGGCGGTGGCTCGGCGATGAGCAGTTCTTC. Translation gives CASSLGRWLGDEQFF.